Listed below are T cell receptor beta chains from one sample, sequenced in a study of memory CD4+ T cells and cytomegalovirus serostatus. Profiling relied on immunoSEQ multiplex PCR, and the TCRdb table lists in-frame clones only, not all of them. The repertoire holds 61,000 or so clones, around 82% seen once, with around 0.51% in the top ten. Sequencing used memory CD4+ T cells from blood. The receptors here all came from an adult in good health and CMV-seronegative. Some clones in this sample may be carry-over from other donors' samples. Each CDR3 is given with its conserved first and last residue. D genes are given only for firm matches. The listing skips clone size in some rows; elsewhere it reads once, few, many or a size class.

j_call	v_call	d_call	clone_size	cdr3_nt	cdr3_aa
TRBJ1-2	TRBV5-1	.	.	TGCGCCAGCAGCCTGATGGACACGAACTATGGCTACACCTTC	CASSLMDTNYGYTF
TRBJ1-3	TRBV9	TRBD1	.	TGTGCCAGCAGCGGGGGGGGACAGGGTAACGGAAACACCATATATTTT	CASSGGGQGNGNTIYF
TRBJ1-2	TRBV7-2	.	few	TGTGCCAGCAGCCCATACAGTTATGGCTACACCTTC	CASSPYSYGYTF
TRBJ1-1	TRBV25-1	TRBD1	.	TGTGCCAGCAGTGCCTCCAGGGGGTCGACCCGGAACACTGAAGCTTTCTTT	CASSASRGSTRNTEAFF
TRBJ1-2	TRBV2	TRBD1	.	TGTGCCAGCGGAGGACAGGGCGGGGATGGCTACACCTTC	CASGGQGGDGYTF
TRBJ2-5	TRBV9	.	.	TGTGCCAGCAGCGTGGGGGAGCACAGGCAAGAGACCCAGTACTTC	CASSVGEHRQETQYF
TRBJ2-7	TRBV27	.	.	TGTGCCAGCAGTCTTTCCCGGGACACCCCTGGCGAGCAGTACTTC	CASSLSRDTPGEQYF
TRBJ2-7	TRBV11-2	.	once	TGTGCCAGCAGCTTAGGGGTGAGCGGGTTTAGCGAGCAGTACTTC	CASSLGVSGFSEQYF
TRBJ2-7	TRBV6-1	TRBD1	.	TGTGCCAGTGGCGTTGGACAGGGGGCAACCTACGAGCAGTACTTC	CASGVGQGATYEQYF
TRBJ2-7	TRBV11-2	.	.	TGTGCCAGCAGCTTTTCCGCGGGGGCCATCTACGAGCAGTACTTC	CASSFSAGAIYEQYF
TRBJ2-5	TRBV29-1	TRBD2	.	TGCAGCTTTGGACTAGCGGGAGCAGAGACCCAGTACTTC	CSFGLAGAETQYF
TRBJ1-1	TRBV5-1	.	.	TGCGCCAGCAGCTTGCTTCCCTTTAACACTGAAGCTTTCTTT	CASSLLPFNTEAFF
TRBJ2-5	TRBV7-2	TRBD1	.	TGTGCCAGCAGCTTAGTGGGACAGGGTCGGGCCCAGTACTTC	CASSLVGQGRAQYF
TRBJ2-3	TRBV29-1	TRBD1	.	TGCAGCGCCGAGACAGGGTACAGCACAGATACGCAGTATTTT	CSAETGYSTDTQYF
TRBJ2-1	TRBV7-2	.	.	TGTGCCAGCAGCTTAGCACTCCCCCGGGGGGCCACCTCCTACAATGAGCAGTTCTTC	CASSLALPRGATSYNEQFF
TRBJ2-5	TRBV5-1	.	.	TGCGCCAGCAGCTTATCGGCGCAAGAGACCCAGTACTTC	CASSLSAQETQYF
TRBJ1-1	TRBV10-3	TRBD1	.	TGTGCCATCAGTGGGACAGGCACTGAAGCTTTCTTT	CAISGTGTEAFF
TRBJ1-4	TRBV10-2	.	.	TGCGCCAGCACGGGGGTGGGAAAAGATGAAAAACTGTTTTTT	CASTGVGKDEKLFF
TRBJ2-6	TRBV9	.	.	TGTGCCAGCAGCGTAGTCGGCTCTGGGGCCAACGTCCTGACTTTC	CASSVVGSGANVLTF
TRBJ2-7	TRBV6-5	TRBD2	once	TGTGCCAGCAGTTACTCGTCCGGGGGGACCTACGAGCAGTACTTC	CASSYSSGGTYEQYF
TRBJ2-3	TRBV5-4	TRBD2	.	TGTGCCAGCAGCAACCTAGCGGGGGTGGGGGATACGCAGTATTTT	CASSNLAGVGDTQYF
TRBJ2-5	TRBV2	.	few	TGTGCCAGCAGCCAAGAGACCCAGTACTTC	CASSQETQYF
TRBJ1-2	TRBV5-5	.	.	TGTGCCAGCAGCTTGTCAGGGACTGGCGGCTACACCTTC	CASSLSGTGGYTF
TRBJ2-7	TRBV10-3	TRBD2	once	TGTGCCATCAGTGAGTCGATCGGGGGGGACGAGCAGTACTTC	CAISESIGGDEQYF
TRBJ2-6	TRBV4-1	.	.	TGCGCCAGCCATGGGGACGGTTTTTACGGGGCCAACGTCCTGACTTTC	CASHGDGFYGANVLTF
TRBJ2-3	TRBV5-1	.	.	TGCGCCAGCAGCTTCGGAGGGAATAGGGATACGCAGTATTTT	CASSFGGNRDTQYF
TRBJ2-3	TRBV7-2	TRBD1	.	TGTGCCAGCAGCTTAATCGCGGGACAGGGACCCACAGATACGCAGTATTTT	CASSLIAGQGPTDTQYF
TRBJ2-7	TRBV5-1	TRBD1	.	TGCGCCAGCAAGCGTGGGACAGGGGCCTACGAGCAGTACTTC	CASKRGTGAYEQYF
TRBJ1-2	TRBV28	TRBD1	.	TGTGCCAGCAGTTTTCCCCTTCTTACAGGGGCAGTAGGCTACACCTTC	CASSFPLLTGAVGYTF
TRBJ1-1	TRBV5-1	TRBD1	.	TGCGCCAGCAGCTCAGGAGGGGGCAGGAGCACTGAAGCTTTCTTT	CASSSGGGRSTEAFF
TRBJ1-1	TRBV30	TRBD1	few	TGTGCCTGGAGCGGAAAGGGGACAGGGTACACTGAAGCTTTCTTT	CAWSGKGTGYTEAFF
TRBJ2-7	TRBV2	.	once	TGTGCCAGCACCCGAAGAGGGGGAGGAAACTACGAGCAGTACTTC	CASTRRGGGNYEQYF
TRBJ2-3	TRBV5-4	.	.	TGTGCCAGCAGCTGGGGAGGCCCCGGTAGCACAGATACGCAGTATTTT	CASSWGGPGSTDTQYF
TRBJ1-5	TRBV30	.	.	TGTGCCTGGAGTGTACTAGGCAGGAAGGCTGACAATCAGCCCCAGCATTTT	CAWSVLGRKADNQPQHF
TRBJ2-7	TRBV10-3	.	.	TGTGCCATCCGGGACGAGAACTACGAGCAGTACTTC	CAIRDENYEQYF
TRBJ1-1	TRBV7-8	.	.	TGTGCCAGCAGCTTATTATTCCCAGCGAACACTGAAGCTTTCTTT	CASSLLFPANTEAFF
TRBJ1-2	TRBV5-5	TRBD1	.	TGTGCCAGCAGCTTGGACCCGACAGGGGGCGACTATGGCTACACCTTC	CASSLDPTGGDYGYTF
TRBJ2-1	TRBV19	.	few	TGTGCCAGTAGTACAGGGTCCGGGACCAATGAGCAGTTCTTC	CASSTGSGTNEQFF
TRBJ2-7	TRBV29-1	.	.	TGCAGCGTCGCAGCCCCGGGACGGGCCTCCTACGAGCAGTACTTC	CSVAAPGRASYEQYF
TRBJ2-7	TRBV5-8	TRBD2	.	TGTGCCAGCAGGTTGACTAGCGGGGTATACGAGCAGTACTTC	CASRLTSGVYEQYF
TRBJ2-3	TRBV7-9	TRBD1	.	TGTGCCAGCAGCGACAGGGGACCAGATACGCAGTATTTT	CASSDRGPDTQYF
TRBJ2-3	TRBV30	.	.	TGTGCCTGGAGTGTACTAATCTCAGATACGCAGTATTTT	CAWSVLISDTQYF
TRBJ1-1	TRBV7-3	.	once	TGTGCCAGCAGCCGAGGGGGGAACACTGAAGCTTTCTTT	CASSRGGNTEAFF
TRBJ1-1	TRBV6-1	TRBD1	.	TGTGCCAGCAGAGACAGGGGGTACTCTGAAGCTTTCTTT	CASRDRGYSEAFF
TRBJ1-5	TRBV27	.	once	TGTGCCAGCAGTTTATCGGCAGGGAATCAGCCCCAGCATTTT	CASSLSAGNQPQHF
TRBJ2-2	TRBV5-3	TRBD2	.	TGTGCCAGAAGCTTGATGAGACTAGCGGGGGGCGTGAGGGGTTATGGGGAGCTGTTTTTT	CARSLMRLAGGVRGYGELFF
TRBJ1-2	TRBV6-5	.	.	TGTGCCAGCAGTTATGGGGGGGAAGGGTATGGCTACACCTTC	CASSYGGEGYGYTF
TRBJ1-6	TRBV10-3	.	.	TGTGCCATCAGTGAGGACGGTGGCTATAATTCACCCCTCCACTTT	CAISEDGGYNSPLHF
TRBJ2-1	TRBV9	.	.	TGTGCCAGCAGCCGGGGACGCCCATCCTACAATGAGCAGTTCTTC	CASSRGRPSYNEQFF
TRBJ2-5	TRBV15	TRBD1	.	TGTGCCACCAGCAGAGACAGGGGGCAAGAGACCCAGTACTTC	CATSRDRGQETQYF
TRBJ2-7	TRBV5-1	.	.	TGCGCCAGCAGCCCAAGGGATGGACGCTCCTACGAGCAGTACTTC	CASSPRDGRSYEQYF
TRBJ1-1	TRBV6-6	.	.	TGTGCCAGCGGGCCGTTAGGCATGAACACTGAAGCTTTCTTT	CASGPLGMNTEAFF
TRBJ1-1	TRBV5-4	TRBD1	.	TGTGCCAGCAGCTTCGACAGGGGGCTGTCGTCTGAAGCTTTCTTT	CASSFDRGLSSEAFF
TRBJ1-3	TRBV5-1	.	few	TGCGCCAGCAGCGACCGAGCAGGTGGAAACACCATATATTTT	CASSDRAGGNTIYF
TRBJ1-2	TRBV28	.	.	TGTGCCAGCAGACCCTCAGGCCAGGGAGCGAAGGGCTACACCTTC	CASRPSGQGAKGYTF
TRBJ2-3	TRBV14	TRBD2	.	TGTGCCAGCAGCCGATCATACGGAAAGGGAGGGCCAGATACGCAGTATTTT	CASSRSYGKGGPDTQYF